This T cell receptor (beta chain) was sequenced in a study of beta chain features in type 1 diabetes. Expressed TCRB transcripts were sequenced after all isolated RNA was converted to cDNA. Method: immunoSEQ multiplex PCR; TCRdb's copy keeps in-frame clones and lacks some. The table shows 150,000 to 180,000 clones, with 11% occurring only once. Purities in excess of 98% were seen in all sorted populations. This clone came up a few times. The sequencing sample was made of central memory CD4+ T cells from blood. This TCR came from a man aged 18 to 29 in good health.

Written as DNA, the CDR3 is TGTGCCAGCAGTGCCGCCACAGGGCCTAGCACAGATACGCAGTATTTT. Its translation: CASSAATGPSTDTQYF. The chain links TRBV6-1 to TRBJ2-3; TRBD1 is a possible D gene (6 bases). This CDR3 spans 16 amino acids. The V gene's germline CDR1 is MNHNS and CDR2 SASEGT. Trimming shortened V by 4 bases and J by 0 bases, and 14 bases separated the two germline ends.